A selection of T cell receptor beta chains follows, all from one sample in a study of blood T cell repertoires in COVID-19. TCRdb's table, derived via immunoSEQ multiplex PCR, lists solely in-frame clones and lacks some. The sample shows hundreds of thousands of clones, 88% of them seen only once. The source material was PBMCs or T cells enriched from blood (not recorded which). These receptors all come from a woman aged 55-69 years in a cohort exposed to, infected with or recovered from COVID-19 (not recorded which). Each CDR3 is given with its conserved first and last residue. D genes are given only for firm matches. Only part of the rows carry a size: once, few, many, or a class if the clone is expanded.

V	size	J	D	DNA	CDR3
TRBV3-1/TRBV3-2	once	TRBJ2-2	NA	TGTGCCAGCAGCCAACAGGGTCCCGGGGAGCTGTTTTTT	CASSQQGPGELFF
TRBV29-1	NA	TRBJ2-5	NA	TGCAGCGAGTCACAGGGAAGGGGTCAAGAGACCCAGTACTTC	CSESQGRGQETQYF
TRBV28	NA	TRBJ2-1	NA	TGTGCCAGCGGGGCGGGATCACTCTACAATGAGCAGTTCTTC	CASGAGSLYNEQFF
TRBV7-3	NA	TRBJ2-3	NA	TGTGCCAGCAGCTTAGTCGAGGATCGAACAGATACGCAGTATTTT	CASSLVEDRTDTQYF
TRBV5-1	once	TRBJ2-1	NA	TGCGCCAGCAGCTTGGAGGGAGGCACCTACAATGAGCAGTTCTTC	CASSLEGGTYNEQFF
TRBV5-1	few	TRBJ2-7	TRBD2	TGCGCCAGCAAGTTGGGGACTAGCGACTCCTACGAGCAGTACTTC	CASKLGTSDSYEQYF
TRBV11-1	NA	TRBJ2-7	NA	TGTGCCAGCAGCCCCGCAGTTTTAAGCAGGGGCGAGCAGTACTTC	CASSPAVLSRGEQYF
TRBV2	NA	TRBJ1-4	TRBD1	TGTGCCAGCAGTGTATCCGCCGGGACAGGAAATGAAAAACTGTTTTTT	CASSVSAGTGNEKLFF
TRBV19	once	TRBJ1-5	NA	TGTGCCAGTAGTCCCCCGTGGAGCGCACTCAATCAGCCCCAGCATTTT	CASSPPWSALNQPQHF
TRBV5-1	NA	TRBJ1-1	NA	TGCGCCAGCAGCTTGGCCCCAGGCCATACGCATGGAGCTTTCTTT	CASSLAPGHTHGAFF
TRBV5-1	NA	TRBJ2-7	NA	TGCGCCAGCAGCTGGACCGGGACAATGCTTTACGAGCAGTACTTC	CASSWTGTMLYEQYF
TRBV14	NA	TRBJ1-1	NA	TGTGCCAGCAGCCAAGAGGGGAGGACTGAAGCTTTCTTT	CASSQEGRTEAFF
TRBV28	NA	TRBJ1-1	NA	TGTGCCAGCAGTTTGGAAGGGGGTTGGACTGAAGCTTTCTTT	CASSLEGGWTEAFF
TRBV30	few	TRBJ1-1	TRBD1	TGTGCCTGGAGTCCAACAGGGGGGGCTGAAGCTTTCTTT	CAWSPTGGAEAFF
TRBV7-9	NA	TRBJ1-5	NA	TGTGCCAGCAGCCCTTTCGGGGGGCAAAGCCCTCAGCCCCAGCATTTT	CASSPFGGQSPQPQHF
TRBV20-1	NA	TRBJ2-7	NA	TGCAGTGCTAGAGGACTCCGCGAGCAGTACTTC	CSARGLREQYF
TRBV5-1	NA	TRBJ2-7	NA	TGCGCCAGCAGCTTGGAAGGAGGAACCTACGAGCAGTACTTC	CASSLEGGTYEQYF
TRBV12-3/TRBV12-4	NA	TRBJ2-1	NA	TGTGCCAGCAGTTTTGGGGGGTACAATGAGCAGTTCTTC	CASSFGGYNEQFF
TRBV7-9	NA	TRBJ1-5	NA	TGTGCCAGCAGCGCGGCAGGGGTTGACAATCAGCCCCAGCATTTT	CASSAAGVDNQPQHF
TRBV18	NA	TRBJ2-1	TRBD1	TGTGCCAGCTCACCGGGACAGGGGGGATACAATGAGCAGTTCTTC	CASSPGQGGYNEQFF
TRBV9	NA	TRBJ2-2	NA	TGTGCCAGCAGCGGAGGGGAAGGGGGAGGGGAGCTGTTTTTT	CASSGGEGGGELFF
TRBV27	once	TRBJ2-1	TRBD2	TGTGCCAGCAGTTCGTCCAAGTTAGCGGGAGGTACCTCCAATGAGCAGTTCTTC	CASSSSKLAGGTSNEQFF
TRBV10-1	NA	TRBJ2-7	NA	TGCGCCAGCGGGGGCTCCGGTAATATCCACGAGCAGTACTTC	CASGGSGNIHEQYF
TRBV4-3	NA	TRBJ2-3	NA	TGCGCCAGCAGCCAAGAAACAGCCGGTAATACGCAGTATTTT	CASSQETAGNTQYF
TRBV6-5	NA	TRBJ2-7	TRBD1	TGTGCCAGCAGCCTACAGGGGTCTAACTACGAGCAGTACTTC	CASSLQGSNYEQYF
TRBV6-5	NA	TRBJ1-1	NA	TGTGCCAGCAGTAACCTGGGGGGGACTGAAGCTTTCTTT	CASSNLGGTEAFF
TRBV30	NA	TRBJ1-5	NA	TGTGCCTGGAGTCTCGGCCGGGGACAGCCCCAGCATTTT	CAWSLGRGQPQHF
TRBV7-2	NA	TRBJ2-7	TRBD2	TGTGCCAGCAGCTTCCCGACTAGCGGGAGGGGTTACTACGAGCAGTACTTC	CASSFPTSGRGYYEQYF
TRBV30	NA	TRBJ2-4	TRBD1	TGTGCCTGGAACCTCGGGACAGGGGGCCGTATGGCCAAAAACATTCAGTACTTC	CAWNLGTGGRMAKNIQYF
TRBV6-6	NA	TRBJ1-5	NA	TGTGCCAGCAGCCCGCTCGGACAGTTTAGCAATCAGCCCCAGCATTTT	CASSPLGQFSNQPQHF
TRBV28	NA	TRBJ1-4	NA	TGTGCCAGCAGTCTAAGGGGTGAAAAACTGTTTTTT	CASSLRGEKLFF
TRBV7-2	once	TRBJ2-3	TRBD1	TGTGCCAGCAGCTCCCAGACAGGGGTCACAGATACGCAGTATTTT	CASSSQTGVTDTQYF
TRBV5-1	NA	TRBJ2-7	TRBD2	TGCGCCAGCAGCCAGACTAGCGGATACGAGCAGTACTTC	CASSQTSGYEQYF